These 17 T cell receptor beta chains were all obtained from the same sample, sequenced in a study of cytomegalovirus exposure and HLA in healthy donors. The PCR contained 60 Vbeta and 13 Jbeta primers. The data were produced by immunoSEQ multiplex PCR, yet TCRdb's version contains in-frame clones alone and is incomplete. Of some 120,000 clones listed, approximately 80% are singletons. The sample comprised PBMCs. These receptors originate from a man aged 18 to 29 in good health and CMV-seronegative.

The V and J genes are TRBV28 and TRBJ2-1; tentatively, D is TRBD2 (5 bases). Germline V gene data show CDR1 as MDHEN and CDR2 as SYDVKM. The ends were cut back, 5 bases at V and 7 bases at J, with 21 bases in the middle. This CDR3 is 16 amino acids long. The CDR3 here is CASSLGRGPWGNEQFF. The CDR3 DNA follows: TGTGCCAGCAGTCTGGGCCGCGGGCCGTGGGGTAATGAGCAGTTCTTC.

V is TRBV18 and J is TRBJ2-2; D is possibly TRBD2 (6 bases). The V gene's germline CDR1 is KGHSH and CDR2 LQKENI. With 2 bases removed from V and 4 bases from J, the gap between germline ends came to 17 bases. This CDR3 comprises 17 residues. This CDR3 is CASSPRLEGSSTGELFF. CDR3 nucleotides: TGTGCCAGCTCACCAAGACTAGAGGGGAGCAGCACCGGGGAGCTGTTTTTT.

V and J are TRBV7-2 and TRBJ1-2; D unresolved. The CDR3 length is 10 residues. V lost 5 bases and J 4 bases, leaving 2 bases between the germline ends. Germline CDR1 is SGHTA and CDR2 is FQGNSA. The CDR3 region is CASSLYGYTF. Here the CDR3 DNA reads TGTGCCAGCAGCCTCTATGGCTACACCTTC.

On this clone: The identical CDR3 is also encoded by other nucleotide sequences in the sample. The chain uses TRBV27 and TRBJ1-1; D is unclear. The CDR3 totals 13 residues. Germline V gene data show CDR1 as MNHEY and CDR2 as SMNVEV (reference sequence). The V end was cut by 2 bases, the J end by 1 base, with 5 bases between. The CDR3 coding sequence is TGTGCCAGCAGTTTAGGGCAGAACACTGAAGCTTTCTTT. Encoded protein: CASSLGQNTEAFF.

V and J are TRBV27 and TRBJ2-1; tentative D call: TRBD1 (6 bases). CDR3 length: 14 amino acids. Trimming cost V 3 bases and J 7 bases, with 13 bases left between them. In germline, CDR1 is MNHEY, CDR2 SMNVEV (reference sequence). The CDR3 sequence: CASSFAAGTNEQFF. CDR3 bases: TGTGCCAGCAGTTTTGCCGCAGGGACAAATGAGCAGTTCTTC.

V and J are TRBV5-1 and TRBJ2-3, with unresolved D. Germline V lookup: CDR1 SGHRS, CDR2 YFSETQ. The CDR3 is 13 residues long. The V end was cut by 2 bases, the J end by 6 bases, with 10 bases between. Here the CDR3 reads CASSFRLPDTQYF. The CDR3 nucleotides are TGCGCCAGCAGCTTTCGGTTGCCGGATACGCAGTATTTT.

This chain connects TRBV6-5 to TRBJ1-6; D perhaps matches TRBD1 (6 bases). CDR3 length equals 11 residues. Between the trimmed V and J ends, which lost 8 bases and 10 bases, there was a span of 9 bases. Per the germline V gene, CDR1 is MNHEY and CDR2 is SVGAGI. The CDR3 region is CASGRGSPLHF. CDR3 DNA: TGTGCCAGCGGGAGGGGGTCACCCCTCCACTTT.

This chain joins TRBV7-2 and TRBJ2-5; TRBD2 matches at 10 bases. V gave up 5 bases and J gave up 5 bases; unmatched junction bases: 5. The length of the CDR3 is 14 residues. CDR1 and CDR2 (germline): SGHTA, FQGNSA. DNA for the CDR3: TGTGCCAGCAGCCCCAATAGCGGGGGGGAGACCCAGTACTTC. It codes for CASSPNSGGETQYF.

This chain links TRBV7-8 with TRBJ2-7, with 12 bases fitting TRBD1. CDR3 length: 18 residues. Germline loops: CDR1 SGHVS, CDR2 FQNEAQ. After removal of 1 base from V and 3 bases from J, the junction contained 10 bases not matched to a gene. As DNA, the CDR3 is TGTGCCAGCAGCTTAGTATTAGGAGGGACAGGGGGCTTCTACGAGCAGTACTTC. Translated, it gives CASSLVLGGTGGFYEQYF.

The chain carries TRBV5-4 and TRBJ1-1; D possibly corresponds to TRBD1 (5 bases). The CDR3 runs to 13 residues. Trimming pared 2 bases from V and 5 bases from J, leaving 10 bases between. Germline V CDR1 and CDR2: SGHNT, YYREEE (reference sequence). CDR3 coding DNA: TGTGCCAGCAGCTTTAGGGGAAAGACTGAAGCTTTCTTT. It yields the protein CASSFRGKTEAFF.

V is TRBV28 and J is TRBJ1-1, with unresolved D. With 7 bases removed from V and 0 bases from J, the gap between germline ends came to 12 bases. The CDR3 runs 14 residues. The germline CDR1 and CDR2 sequences are MDHEN and SYDVKM. The CDR3 spells CASNGGPMNTEAFF. The CDR3 DNA sequence: TGTGCCAGCAACGGAGGGCCGATGAACACTGAAGCTTTCTTT.

The chain has TRBV6-5 and TRBJ2-7, with TRBD2 matching over 8 bases. Germline V CDR1 and CDR2: MNHEY, SVGAGI. J gave up 4 bases and V 7 bases, and 3 bases lay outside the gene matches. The CDR3 has 12 residues. CDR3 in amino acids: CASTGGEYEQYF. CDR3 DNA sequence: TGTGCCAGCACGGGAGGGGAGTACGAGCAGTACTTC.

V usage is TRBV5-3 and J usage is TRBJ2-1; 12 nucleotides align to TRBD2. TRBV5-3 is sorted into the ORF group, with uncertain function. This CDR3 spans 15 amino acids. V gave up 4 bases and J gave up 2 bases; unmatched junction bases: 1. The CDR3 nucleotides are TGTGCCAGAAGCCCTAGCGGGAGGGCCTACAATGAGCAGTTCTTC. Translated: CARSPSGRAYNEQFF.

The chain has TRBV6-6 and TRBJ2-5, with D unresolved. The CDR3 has 13 residues. The germline CDR1 and CDR2 sequences are MNHNY and SVGAGI (reference sequence). Trimming removed 7 bases from V and 0 bases from J, with 9 bases in between. The CDR3, as DNA: TGTGCCAGCAATACACATAACCAAGAGACCCAGTACTTC. Its translation is CASNTHNQETQYF.

V and J are TRBV6-1 and TRBJ1-5, with D perhaps matching TRBD1 (6 bases). Trimming cost V 2 bases and J 4 bases, with 15 bases left between them. Germline V gene data show CDR1 as MNHNS and CDR2 as SASEGT. CDR3 length: 16 amino acids. This chain's CDR3 is CASSELLGHPNQPQHF. The DNA for the CDR3 is TGTGCCAGCAGTGAATTGTTGGGACACCCAAATCAGCCCCAGCATTTT.

V gene TRBV7-9 combines with J gene TRBJ2-1; 11 bases match TRBD2. In germline, CDR1 is SEHNR, CDR2 FQNEAQ (reference sequence). This CDR3 region has 16 residues. V was clipped by 4 bases and J by 6 bases; unmatched bases: 8. CDR3 amino acids: CASSSGTSGGFNEQFF. The CDR3 bases are TGTGCCAGCAGCTCGGGGACTAGCGGCGGGTTCAATGAGCAGTTCTTC.

The CDR3 reads CASRMPGLASYNEQFF. As DNA, the CDR3 is TGCGCCAGCAGAATGCCGGGACTAGCGTCGTACAATGAGCAGTTCTTC. The chain employs TRBV5-1 and TRBJ2-1; TRBD2 matches 10 bases. The CDR3 length is 16 residues. Germline CDR1 reads SGHRS; CDR2 reads YFSETQ. V was pared by 5 bases and J by 4 bases, with 9 bases of the junction left unmatched.